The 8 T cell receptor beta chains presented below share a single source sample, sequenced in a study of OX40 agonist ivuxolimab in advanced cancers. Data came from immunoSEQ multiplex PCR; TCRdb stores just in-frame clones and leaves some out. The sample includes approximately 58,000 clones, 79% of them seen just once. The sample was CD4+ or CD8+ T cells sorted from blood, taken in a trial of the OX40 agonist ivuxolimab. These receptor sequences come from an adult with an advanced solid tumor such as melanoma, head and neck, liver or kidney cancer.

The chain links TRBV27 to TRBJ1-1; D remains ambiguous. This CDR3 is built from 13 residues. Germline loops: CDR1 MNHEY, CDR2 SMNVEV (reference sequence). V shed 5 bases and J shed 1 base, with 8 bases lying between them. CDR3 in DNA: TGTGCCAGCAGTGCGACCGCGAACACTGAAGCTTTCTTT. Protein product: CASSATANTEAFF.

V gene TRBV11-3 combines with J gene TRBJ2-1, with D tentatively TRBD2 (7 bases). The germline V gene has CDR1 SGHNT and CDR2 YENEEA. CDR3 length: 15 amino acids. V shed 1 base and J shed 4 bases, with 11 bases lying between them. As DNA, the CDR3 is TGTGCCAGCAGCTTAGCGGGGGGCCGTTACAATGAGCAGTTCTTC. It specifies CASSLAGGRYNEQFF.

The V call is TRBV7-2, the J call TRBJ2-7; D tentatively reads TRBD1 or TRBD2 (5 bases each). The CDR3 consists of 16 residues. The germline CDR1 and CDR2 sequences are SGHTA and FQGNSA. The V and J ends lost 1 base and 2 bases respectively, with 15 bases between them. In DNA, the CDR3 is TGTGCCAGCAGCTTAGAGTCTGGGGGTTTCACCTACGAGCAGTACTTC. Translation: CASSLESGGFTYEQYF. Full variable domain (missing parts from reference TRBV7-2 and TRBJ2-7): GAGVSQSPSNKVTEKGKDVELRCDPISGHTALYWYRQSLGQGLEFLIYFQGNSAPDKSGLPSDRFSAERTGGSVSTLTIQRTQQEDSAVYLCASSLESGGFTYEQYFGPGTRLTVT.

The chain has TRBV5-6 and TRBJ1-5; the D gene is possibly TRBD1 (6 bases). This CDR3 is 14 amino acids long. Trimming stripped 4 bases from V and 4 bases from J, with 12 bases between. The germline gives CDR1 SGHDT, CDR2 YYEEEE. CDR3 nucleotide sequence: TGTGCCAGCAGCCGATCCACAGGGAATCAGCCCCAGCATTTT. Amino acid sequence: CASSRSTGNQPQHF.

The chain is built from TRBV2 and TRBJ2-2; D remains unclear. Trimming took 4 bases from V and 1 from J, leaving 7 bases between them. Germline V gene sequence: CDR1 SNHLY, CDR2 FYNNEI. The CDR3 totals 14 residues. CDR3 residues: CASSVGQNTGELFF. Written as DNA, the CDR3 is TGTGCCAGCAGTGTTGGGCAGAACACCGGGGAGCTGTTTTTT.

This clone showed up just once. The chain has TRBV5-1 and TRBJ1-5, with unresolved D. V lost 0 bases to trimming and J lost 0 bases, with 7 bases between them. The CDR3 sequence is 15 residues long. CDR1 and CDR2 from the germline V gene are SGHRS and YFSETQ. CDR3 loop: CASSLDNNSNQPQHF. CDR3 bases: TGCGCCAGCAGCTTGGACAATAATAGCAATCAGCCCCAGCATTTT. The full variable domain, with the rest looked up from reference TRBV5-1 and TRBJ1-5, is KAGVTQTPRYLIKTRGQQVTLSCSPISGHRSVSWYQQTPGQGLQFLFEYFSETQRNKGNFPGRFSGRQFSNSRSEMNVSTLELGDSALYLCASSLDNNSNQPQHFGDGTRLSIL.

CDR3 residues: CASSSRPGQGYEQYF. The CDR3 DNA reads as TGTGCCAGCAGCTCCCGACCGGGACAGGGCTACGAGCAGTACTTC. The chain carries TRBV11-2 and TRBJ2-7, with 9 bases identical to TRBD1. V shed 4 bases and J 3 bases; nucleotides not matched to a gene: 7. This CDR3 has 15 amino acids. Germline V gene sequence: CDR1 SGHAT, CDR2 FQNNGV.

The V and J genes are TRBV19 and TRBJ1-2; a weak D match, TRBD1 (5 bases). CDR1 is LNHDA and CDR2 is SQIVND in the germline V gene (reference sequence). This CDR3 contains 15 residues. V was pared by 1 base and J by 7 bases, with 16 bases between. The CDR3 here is CASSIVGRDVGGYTF. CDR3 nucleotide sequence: TGTGCCAGTAGTATAGTCGGAAGGGACGTAGGTGGCTACACCTTC.